Listed below are T cell receptor beta chains from one sample, sequenced in a study of beta chain features in type 1 diabetes. Sequencing used immunoSEQ multiplex PCR; TCRdb keeps in-frame clones, though not all of them. The table has 600,000 to 650,000 clones, 15% to 19% seen once. Sequencing used naive CD4+ T cells from blood. The receptors derive from a man younger than 35 in good health. The CDR3 runs from the conserved cysteine through the conserved F or W. D genes are given only for firm matches. Not every row has a clone size; where given, it reads once, few, many or a size class.

CASSSGGLGYTF | TGTGCCAGCAGCAGCGGAGGGCTTGGCTACACCTTC | few | TRBJ1-2 | TRBV7-9 | NA
CASSTMTTDTQYF | TGTGCCAGTAGCACGATGACCACAGATACGCAGTATTTT | NA | TRBJ2-3 | TRBV19 | NA
CASSLALYKRAENTGELFF | TGTGCCAGCAGCTTGGCCCTTTACAAGAGGGCCGAGAACACCGGGGAGCTGTTTTTT | NA | TRBJ2-2 | TRBV5-4 | NA
CASSLQASGRGSSYEQYF | TGTGCCAGCAGCCTCCAGGCTAGCGGGAGGGGAAGCTCCTACGAGCAGTACTTC | NA | TRBJ2-7 | TRBV7-2 | TRBD2
CASRTGEVGSYEQYF | TGTGCCAGCAGAACGGGGGAAGTAGGCTCCTACGAGCAGTACTTC | NA | TRBJ2-7 | TRBV6-6 | NA
CASSLRLIAYNEQFF | TGTGCCAGCAGCTTACGTTTAATTGCCTACAATGAGCAGTTCTTC | NA | TRBJ2-1 | TRBV5-6 | NA
CASRPTGADTQYF | TGTGCCAGCAGGCCAACAGGGGCAGATACGCAGTATTTT | NA | TRBJ2-3 | TRBV6-5 | TRBD1
CASSVDVDLNTEAFF | TGTGCCAGCAGCGTAGATGTGGACCTGAACACTGAAGCTTTCTTT | NA | TRBJ1-1 | TRBV9 | NA
CASSPFVGNYNEQFF | TGTGCCAGCAGCCCCTTCGTGGGTAACTACAATGAGCAGTTCTTC | NA | TRBJ2-1 | TRBV14 | NA
CSVLQSGTGFGYTF | TGCAGCGTCCTCCAAAGTGGGACAGGGTTCGGGTACACCTTC | few | TRBJ1-2 | TRBV29-1 | TRBD1
CASSYDQGGNIQYF | TGTGCCAGCAGTTACGACCAGGGCGGGAACATTCAGTACTTC | few | TRBJ2-4 | TRBV6-5 | NA
CASSYRDYGYTF | TGTGCCAGCAGCTACAGGGACTATGGCTACACCTTC | few | TRBJ1-2 | TRBV7-6 | NA
CASSERYPSYNEQFF | TGTGCCAGCAGTGAAAGGTACCCCTCCTACAATGAGCAGTTCTTC | NA | TRBJ2-1 | TRBV6-1 | NA
CASSLTTGKLFF | TGTGCCAGCAGCCTAACGACCGGAAAACTGTTTTTT | few | TRBJ1-4 | TRBV14 | NA
CASSLNSGVRDTQYF | TGTGCCAGCAGCTTAAACTCAGGGGTCAGAGATACGCAGTATTTT | NA | TRBJ2-3 | TRBV7-3 | NA
CASGIVGTDTQYF | TGCGCCAGCGGCATTGTAGGCACAGATACGCAGTATTTT | few | TRBJ2-3 | TRBV5-1 | NA
CASSVALASDTQYF | TGTGCCAGCAGCGTAGCTCTAGCGTCAGATACGCAGTATTTT | NA | TRBJ2-3 | TRBV9 | NA
CAISESNGAASDTQYF | TGTGCCATCAGTGAGTCGAACGGAGCGGCCTCAGATACGCAGTATTTT | few | TRBJ2-3 | TRBV10-3 | NA
CASHRRTSTDTQYF | TGCGCCAGCCACAGAAGAACTAGCACAGATACGCAGTATTTT | NA | TRBJ2-3 | TRBV5-1 | NA
CASSARGPGYEQYF | TGTGCCAGCAGTGCCCGGGGCCCAGGGTACGAGCAGTACTTC | few | TRBJ2-7 | TRBV25-1 | NA
CAWSVGSGGSYEQYF | TGTGCCTGGAGTGTTGGTAGCGGGGGATCCTACGAGCAGTACTTC | NA | TRBJ2-7 | TRBV30 | TRBD2
CASSQFGAGANVLTF | TGTGCCAGCAGCCAGTTTGGGGCTGGGGCCAACGTCCTGACTTTC | NA | TRBJ2-6 | TRBV27 | NA
CASRVGNTEAFF | TGTGCCAGCAGGGTGGGAAACACTGAAGCTTTCTTT | NA | TRBJ1-1 | TRBV7-2 | NA
CASSRQGASYGYTF | TGTGCCAGCAGTCGACAGGGGGCTTCCTATGGCTACACCTTC | NA | TRBJ1-2 | TRBV2 | TRBD1
CASSSDRAYGYTF | TGTGCCAGCAGTTCCGACAGGGCCTATGGCTACACCTTC | NA | TRBJ1-2 | TRBV28 | TRBD1
CASSPSDRGRGQPQHF | TGCGCCAGCAGCCCTTCGGACAGGGGGCGTGGACAGCCCCAGCATTTT | few | TRBJ1-5 | TRBV4-1 | TRBD1
CASSPYWETQYF | TGTGCCAGCAGTCCTTATTGGGAGACCCAGTACTTC | NA | TRBJ2-5 | TRBV28 | NA
CASSSTRTREAFF | TGTGCCAGCAGCTCAACCCGGACAAGAGAAGCTTTCTTT | NA | TRBJ1-1 | TRBV7-3 | NA
CASSLLSSGRSTDTQYF | TGTGCCAGCAGCTTGTTGTCCAGCGGGAGATCCACAGATACGCAGTATTTT | NA | TRBJ2-3 | TRBV5-4 | TRBD2
CASSYWTRSDTQYF | TGTGCCAGCAGTTACTGGACCAGATCAGATACGCAGTATTTT | few | TRBJ2-3 | TRBV6-6 | NA
CASSEAKVTQYF | TGTGCCAGCAGTGAAGCGAAAGTAACCCAGTACTTC | NA | TRBJ2-5 | TRBV2 | NA
CAIWTESYEQYF | TGTGCCATATGGACAGAGTCCTACGAGCAGTACTTC | few | TRBJ2-7 | TRBV10-3 | NA
CASSLMELLSGANVLTF | TGCGCCAGCAGCTTGATGGAACTCCTCTCTGGGGCCAACGTCCTGACTTTC | few | TRBJ2-6 | TRBV5-1 | NA
CASSLWRLGSGDTQYF | TGTGCCAGCAGCCTTTGGCGACTAGGGTCGGGAGATACGCAGTATTTT | NA | TRBJ2-3 | TRBV7-2 | NA
CASRSTGAYEQYF | TGTGCCAGCAGATCGACAGGTGCCTACGAGCAGTACTTC | NA | TRBJ2-7 | TRBV7-2 | NA
CASSLSREVTGARAEAFF | TGTGCCAGCAGCCTATCAAGGGAGGTGACAGGGGCTCGGGCTGAAGCTTTCTTT | few | TRBJ1-1 | TRBV27 | TRBD1
CASSLVDTQYF | TGCGCCAGCAGCTTGGTAGATACGCAGTATTTT | few | TRBJ2-3 | TRBV5-1 | NA
CASSSPRDRTYEQYF | TGTGCCAGCAGTTCCCCCCGGGACAGAACCTACGAGCAGTACTTC | few | TRBJ2-7 | TRBV7-6 | TRBD1
CASSYSNGGNQPQHF | TGTGCCAGCAGTTACTCGAATGGGGGCAATCAGCCCCAGCATTTT | NA | TRBJ1-5 | TRBV6-6 | NA
CASSTTENTGELFF | TGTGCCAGCAGTACCACAGAGAACACCGGGGAGCTGTTTTTT | NA | TRBJ2-2 | TRBV28 | NA
CASSPRRGTAETYEQYF | TGTGCCAGCAGCCCAAGGAGGGGGACAGCGGAGACCTACGAGCAGTACTTC | NA | TRBJ2-7 | TRBV13 | NA